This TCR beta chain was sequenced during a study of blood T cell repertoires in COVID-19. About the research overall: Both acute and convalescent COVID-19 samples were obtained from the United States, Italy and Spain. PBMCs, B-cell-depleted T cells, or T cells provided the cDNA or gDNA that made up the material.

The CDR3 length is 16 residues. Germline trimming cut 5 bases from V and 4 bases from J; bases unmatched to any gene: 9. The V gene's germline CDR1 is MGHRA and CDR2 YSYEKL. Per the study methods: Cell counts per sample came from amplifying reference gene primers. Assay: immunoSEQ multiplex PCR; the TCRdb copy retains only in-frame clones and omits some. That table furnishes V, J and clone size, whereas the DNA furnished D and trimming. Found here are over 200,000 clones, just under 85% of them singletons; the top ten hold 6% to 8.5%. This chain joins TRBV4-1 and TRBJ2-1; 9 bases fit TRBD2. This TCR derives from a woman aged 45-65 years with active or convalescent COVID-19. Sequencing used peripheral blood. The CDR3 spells CASSIFRTSVYNEQFF. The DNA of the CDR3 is TGCGCCAGCAGCATTTTTCGGACTAGCGTATACAATGAGCAGTTCTTC.